These T cell receptor beta chains were read from a single sample in a study of blood T cell repertoires in COVID-19. Clones were sequenced by immunoSEQ multiplex PCR, and TCRdb holds only the in-frame ones, with some missing. The data hold around 260,000 clones, with 86% observed a single time. The sequenced sample was peripheral blood. These receptor sequences come from a man between 18 and 29 years old with active or convalescent COVID-19. Each CDR3 is given with its conserved first and last residue.

15,TRBV10-3,TRBJ2-3,CAISLAGGGEDTQYF
14,TRBV2,TRBJ1-3,CAIRDIHSGNTIYF
13,TRBV4-1,TRBJ2-1,CASSQVTKAEQFF
12,TRBV5-1,TRBJ2-1,CASSLEEGEQFF
14,TRBV30,TRBJ1-4,CAWIRSGANEKLFF
16,TRBV18,TRBJ2-7,CASSRPTTGSSYEQYF
17,TRBV7-9,TRBJ2-7,CASSLGLTSGGLDEQYF
15,TRBV6-2/TRBV6-3,TRBJ2-7,CASSFMTSGGYEQYF
13,TRBV9,TRBJ2-1,CASSWDFSNEQFF
15,TRBV5-5,TRBJ2-2,CASSPGTGVTGELFF
13,TRBV6-6,TRBJ1-5,CASSYHGNQPQHF
15,TRBV7-9,TRBJ2-6,CASSLTVSGANVLTF
14,TRBV7-2,TRBJ1-3,CASLKGVTGNTIYF
16,TRBV25-1,TRBJ1-1,CASSESRLGRSTEAFF
17,TRBV3-1/TRBV3-2,TRBJ1-2,CASSQEVGSRLNYGYTF
11,TRBV29-1,TRBJ2-7,CSVRWSGEQYF
11,TRBV28,TRBJ1-2,CASSNRAGYTF
15,TRBV6-6,TRBJ1-2,CASSRPSTGKYGYTF
14,TRBV9,TRBJ2-2,CASSVAGHGGELFF
13,TRBV11-2,TRBJ1-5,CASSYQVNQPQHF
13,TRBV30,TRBJ2-2,CAWGRGGSGELFF
17,TRBV4-2,TRBJ1-5,CASSQGTTGSLNQPQHF
15,TRBV7-3,TRBJ2-4,CASSWGLGDRDIQYF
14,TRBV5-6,TRBJ2-2,CASSIQANTGELFF
13,TRBV11-3,TRBJ2-3,CASSSRATDTQYF
15,TRBV18,TRBJ2-2,CASSSRETNTGELFF
13,TRBV5-6,TRBJ2-1,CASSLPLAEKLFF
14,TRBV14,TRBJ1-2,CASTSTAGPNGYTF
17,TRBV2,TRBJ2-2,CASSEGVLAGGAGELFF
16,TRBV2,TRBJ2-5,CASSLEGNGGSETQYF
18,TRBV21-1,TRBJ2-2,CASSLSSDREEGTGELFF
13,TRBV19,TRBJ1-2,CASSIQGNDGYTF
15,TRBV2,TRBJ2-1,CASRLAVESYNEQFF
15,TRBV28,TRBJ1-5,CASTSGGSSNQPQHF
12,TRBV12-3/TRBV12-4,TRBJ2-5,CASGTRLETQYF
13,TRBV12-3/TRBV12-4,TRBJ2-3,CASSLGGADTQYF
15,TRBV6-2/TRBV6-3,TRBJ2-1,CASSPTVPSYNEQFF
14,TRBV6-5,TRBJ1-5,CASSRGHHNQPQHF
13,TRBV6-5,TRBJ2-7,CASSYGTGVEQYF
19,TRBV6-2/TRBV6-3,TRBJ2-2,CASSYSSRGRSTDTGELFF
12,TRBV7-3,TRBJ2-5,CASSLPPGTQYF
14,TRBV7-2,TRBJ1-2,CASSSHTTVDGYTF
15,TRBV5-5,TRBJ2-7,CASSLVQGTPYEQYF
14,TRBV5-1,TRBJ2-6,CASSFQSGANVLTF
14,TRBV27,TRBJ2-7,CASSQLAASYEQYF
14,TRBV29-1,TRBJ2-1,CSPLLTQGVDEQFF
12,TRBV6-5,TRBJ2-2,CASCRNTGELFF
13,TRBV7-6,TRBJ1-1,CASTADAGSEAFF